This T cell receptor beta chain appears in the sequencing data of a study of PD-1 blockade in mismatch repair-deficient tumors. As for the study in general: Patients had about 13 mismatch repair-deficient cancer types and were previously treated and progressing. Study-wide results and caveats: Tumor-resident clones, often undetectable pretreatment in blood, expanded then contracted after pembrolizumab.

All patients were mismatch repair deficient, assessed by either PCR or immunohistochemistry. The ends were cut back, 4 bases at V and 6 bases at J, with 16 bases in the middle. This CDR3 spans 15 amino acids. Germline loops: CDR1 MGHRA, CDR2 YSYEKL. As to this clone: No antigen is known for it.

Clones were read by immunoSEQ multiplex PCR, and TCRdb kept only the in-frame ones, dropping some. The data hold some 120,000 clones, with about 90% observed a single time. Material: peripheral blood, obtained approximately 72 weeks after starting pembrolizumab. This TCR was recovered from an adult with mismatch repair-deficient cancer. The J gene is TRBJ1-5, the V gene TRBV4-1, with TRBD1 as a possible D gene (6 bases). The chain's CDR3 is CASSPKGGGTQPQHF. In nucleotides, the CDR3 is TGCGCCAGCAGCCCGAAGGGGGGGGGAACTCAGCCCCAGCATTTT.